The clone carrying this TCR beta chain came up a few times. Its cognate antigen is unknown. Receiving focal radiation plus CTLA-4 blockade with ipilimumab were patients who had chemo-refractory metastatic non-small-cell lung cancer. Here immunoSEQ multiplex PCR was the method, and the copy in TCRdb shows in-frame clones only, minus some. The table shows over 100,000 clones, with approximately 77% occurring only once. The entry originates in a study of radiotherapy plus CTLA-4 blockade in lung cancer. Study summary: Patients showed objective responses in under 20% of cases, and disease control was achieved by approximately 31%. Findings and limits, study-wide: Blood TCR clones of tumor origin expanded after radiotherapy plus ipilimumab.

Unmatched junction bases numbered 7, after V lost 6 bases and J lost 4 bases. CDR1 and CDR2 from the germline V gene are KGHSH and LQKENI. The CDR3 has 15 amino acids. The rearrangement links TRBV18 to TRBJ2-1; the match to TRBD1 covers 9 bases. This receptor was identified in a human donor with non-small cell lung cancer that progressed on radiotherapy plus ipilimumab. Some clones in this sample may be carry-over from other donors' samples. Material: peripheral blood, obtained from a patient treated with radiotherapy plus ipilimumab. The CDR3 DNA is TGTGCCAGCTCTCCCGGGACAGGGAGTTACAATGAGCAGTTCTTC. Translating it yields CASSPGTGSYNEQFF.